This TCR beta chain was sequenced in a study of shared clonotypes between healthy human individuals. For the study at large: CD4 naive cells filled three plates per donor, CD4 memory three, CD8 naive two and CD8 memory one.

The assay ran at deep level. The data were produced by immunoSEQ multiplex PCR, yet TCRdb's version contains in-frame clones alone and is incomplete. The data contain about 2,100,000 clones, around 93% of them singletons. The naive CD8 population came from CD45RO-negative cells selected for CCR7, without terminally differentiated effector memory CD45RA+ cells. Germline V gene sequence: CDR1 SGHDT, CDR2 YYEEEE. The CDR3 consists of 16 residues. With 0 bases clipped from V and 8 bases from J, the junction kept 7 bases outside the gene matches. What was sequenced was naive CD8+ T cells from PBMCs. The chain joins TRBV5-6 to TRBJ2-2; 10 bases match TRBD2. The source of this sequence is a man younger than 30 in good health. Some clones in this sample may be carry-over from other donors' samples. The CDR3, as DNA: TGTGCCAGCAGCTTGGAGCTAGCGGGAGTTCTTGGGGAGCTGTTTTTT. Translated: CASSLELAGVLGELFF.